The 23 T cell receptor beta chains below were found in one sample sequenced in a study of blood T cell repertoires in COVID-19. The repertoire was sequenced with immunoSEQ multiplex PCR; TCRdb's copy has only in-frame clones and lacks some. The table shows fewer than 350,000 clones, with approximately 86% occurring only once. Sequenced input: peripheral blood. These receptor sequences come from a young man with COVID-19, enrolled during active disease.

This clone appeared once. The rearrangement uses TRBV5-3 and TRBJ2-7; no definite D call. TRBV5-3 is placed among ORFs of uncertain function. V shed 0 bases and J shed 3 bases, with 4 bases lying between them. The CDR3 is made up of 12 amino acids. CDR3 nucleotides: TGTGCCAGAAGCTTGGACGGCTACGAGCAGTACTTC. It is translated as CARSLDGYEQYF.

The CDR3 sequence is CASSRDRRQETQYF. CDR3 DNA sequence: TGTGCCAGCAGTCGGGACAGGAGACAAGAGACCCAGTACTTC. This chain joins TRBV28 and TRBJ2-5, with TRBD1 matching 8 bases. Germline CDR1 reads MDHEN; CDR2 reads SYDVKM. The CDR3 runs 14 residues. Trimming removed 5 bases from V and 2 bases from J; junction bases left unmatched: 4.

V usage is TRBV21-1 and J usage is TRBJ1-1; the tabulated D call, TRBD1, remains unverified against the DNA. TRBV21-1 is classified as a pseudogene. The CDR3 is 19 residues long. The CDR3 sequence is CASSKVLGRGQGENTEAFF. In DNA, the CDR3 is TGTGCCAGCAGCAAAGTACTGGGCAGGGGGCAAGGAGAGAACACTGAAGCTTTCTTT.

Written as DNA, the CDR3 is TGTGCCAGCAGGATCCGGGAGGGCTACAATGAGCAGTTCTTC. This encodes CASRIREGYNEQFF. The chain uses TRBV21-1 and TRBJ2-1; the table's TRBD2 call for D was not verified on the DNA. TRBV21-1 has pseudogene status. The CDR3 is 14 residues long.

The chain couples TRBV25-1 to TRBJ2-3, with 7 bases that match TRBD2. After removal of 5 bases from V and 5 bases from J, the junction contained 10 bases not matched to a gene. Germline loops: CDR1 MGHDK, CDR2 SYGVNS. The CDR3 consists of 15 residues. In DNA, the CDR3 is TGTGCCAGCAGTTACACGCGGGAGTCCATAGATACGCAGTATTTT. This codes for CASSYTRESIDTQYF.

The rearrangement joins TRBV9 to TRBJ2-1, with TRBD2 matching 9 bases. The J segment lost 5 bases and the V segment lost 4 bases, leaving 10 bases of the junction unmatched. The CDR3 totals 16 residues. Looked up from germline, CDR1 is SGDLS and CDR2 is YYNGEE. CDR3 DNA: TGTGCCAGCAGCTCCCGACGGCTAGCGGGACACAATGAGCAGTTCTTC. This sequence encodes CASSSRRLAGHNEQFF.

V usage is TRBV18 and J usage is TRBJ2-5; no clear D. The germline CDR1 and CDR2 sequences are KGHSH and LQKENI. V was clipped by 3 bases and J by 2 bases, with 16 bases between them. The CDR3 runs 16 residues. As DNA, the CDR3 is TGTGCCAGCTCACCTGGAGTAGTTCCATCACAAGAGACCCAGTACTTC. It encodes CASSPGVVPSQETQYF.

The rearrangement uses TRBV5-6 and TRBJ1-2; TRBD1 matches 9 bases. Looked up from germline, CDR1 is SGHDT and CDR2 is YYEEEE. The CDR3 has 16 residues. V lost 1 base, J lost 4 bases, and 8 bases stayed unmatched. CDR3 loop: CASSLSLQGALYGYTF. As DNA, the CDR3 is TGTGCCAGCAGCTTGAGCTTACAGGGGGCACTCTATGGCTACACCTTC. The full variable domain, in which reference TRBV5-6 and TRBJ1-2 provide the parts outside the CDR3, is DAGVTQSPTHLIKTRGQQVTLRCSPKSGHDTVSWYQQALGQGPQFIFQYYEEEERQRGNFPDRFSGHQFPNYSSELNVNALLLGDSALYLCASSLSLQGALYGYTFGSGTRLTVV.

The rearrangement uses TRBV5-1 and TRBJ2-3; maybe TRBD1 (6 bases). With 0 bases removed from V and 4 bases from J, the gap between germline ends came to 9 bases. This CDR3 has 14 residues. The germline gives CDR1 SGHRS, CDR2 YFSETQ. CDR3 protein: CASSLVQGADTQYF. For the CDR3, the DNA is TGCGCCAGCAGCTTGGTACAGGGTGCAGATACGCAGTATTTT. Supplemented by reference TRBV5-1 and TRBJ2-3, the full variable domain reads KAGVTQTPRYLIKTRGQQVTLSCSPISGHRSVSWYQQTPGQGLQFLFEYFSETQRNKGNFPGRFSGRQFSNSRSEMNVSTLELGDSALYLCASSLVQGADTQYFGPGTRLTVL.

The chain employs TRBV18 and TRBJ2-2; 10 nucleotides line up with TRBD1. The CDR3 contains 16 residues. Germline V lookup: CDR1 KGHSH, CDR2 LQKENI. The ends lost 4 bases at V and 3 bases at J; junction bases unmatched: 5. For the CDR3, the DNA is TGTGCCAGCTCACGGAGACAGGGGGCGGACACCGGGGAGCTGTTTTTT. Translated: CASSRRQGADTGELFF.

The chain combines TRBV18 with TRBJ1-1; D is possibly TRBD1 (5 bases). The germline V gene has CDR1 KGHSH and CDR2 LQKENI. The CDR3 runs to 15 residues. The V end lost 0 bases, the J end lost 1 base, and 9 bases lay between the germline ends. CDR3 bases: TGTGCCAGCTCACCACCGGACACTGCGAACACTGAAGCTTTCTTT. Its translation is CASSPPDTANTEAFF.

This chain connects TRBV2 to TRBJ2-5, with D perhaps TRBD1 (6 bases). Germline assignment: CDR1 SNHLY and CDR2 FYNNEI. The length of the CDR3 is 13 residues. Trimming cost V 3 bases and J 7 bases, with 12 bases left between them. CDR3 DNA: TGTGCCAGCAGTGACAACAGGGCCGGGACCCAGTACTTC. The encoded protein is CASSDNRAGTQYF.

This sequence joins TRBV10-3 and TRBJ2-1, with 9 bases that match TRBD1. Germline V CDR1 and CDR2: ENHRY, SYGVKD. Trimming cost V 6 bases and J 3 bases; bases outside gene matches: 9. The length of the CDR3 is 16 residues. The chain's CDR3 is CAISLQGASGYNEQFF. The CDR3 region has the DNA TGTGCCATCAGCTTACAGGGGGCGTCGGGCTACAATGAGCAGTTCTTC.

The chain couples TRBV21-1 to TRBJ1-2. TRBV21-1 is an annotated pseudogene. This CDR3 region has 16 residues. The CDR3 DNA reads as TGTGCCAGCAGCAAACCTACGGGAATAGCTAACTATGGCTACACCTTC. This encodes CASSKPTGIANYGYTF.

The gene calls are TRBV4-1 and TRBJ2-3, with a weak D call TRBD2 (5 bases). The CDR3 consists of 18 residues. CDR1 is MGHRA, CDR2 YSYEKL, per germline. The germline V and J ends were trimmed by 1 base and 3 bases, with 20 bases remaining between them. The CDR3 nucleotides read TGCGCCAGCAGCCAAGGACCCGGGAATAGCGCATGGACAGATACGCAGTATTTT. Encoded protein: CASSQGPGNSAWTDTQYF.

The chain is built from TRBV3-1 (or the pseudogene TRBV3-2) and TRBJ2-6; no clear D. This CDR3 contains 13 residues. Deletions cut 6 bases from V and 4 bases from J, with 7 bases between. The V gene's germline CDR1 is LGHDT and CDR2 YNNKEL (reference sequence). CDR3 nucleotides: TGTGCCAGCAGTTCCTCCGGGGCCAACGTCCTGACTTTC. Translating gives CASSSSGANVLTF.

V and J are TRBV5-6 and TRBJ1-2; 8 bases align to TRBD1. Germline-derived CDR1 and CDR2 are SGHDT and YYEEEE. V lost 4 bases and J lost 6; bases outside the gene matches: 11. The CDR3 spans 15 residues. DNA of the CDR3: TGTGCCAGCAGCCCTGATACAGGGGGAAGCAATGGCTACACCTTC. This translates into CASSPDTGGSNGYTF. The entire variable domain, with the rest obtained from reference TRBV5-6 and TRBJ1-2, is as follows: DAGVTQSPTHLIKTRGQQVTLRCSPKSGHDTVSWYQQALGQGPQFIFQYYEEEERQRGNFPDRFSGHQFPNYSSELNVNALLLGDSALYLCASSPDTGGSNGYTFGSGTRLTVV.

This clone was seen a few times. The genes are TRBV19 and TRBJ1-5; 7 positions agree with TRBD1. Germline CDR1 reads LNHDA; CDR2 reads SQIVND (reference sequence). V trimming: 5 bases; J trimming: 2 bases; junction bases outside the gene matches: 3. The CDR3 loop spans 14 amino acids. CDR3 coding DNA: TGTGCCAGTAGTCGAGGACAGGGCAATCAGCCCCAGCATTTT. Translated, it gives CASSRGQGNQPQHF.

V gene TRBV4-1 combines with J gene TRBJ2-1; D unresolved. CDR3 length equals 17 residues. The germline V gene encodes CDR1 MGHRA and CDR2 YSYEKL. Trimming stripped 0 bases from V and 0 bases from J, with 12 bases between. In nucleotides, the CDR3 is TGCGCCAGCAGCCAAGAAGGTCCACCTAGCTCCTACAATGAGCAGTTCTTC. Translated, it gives CASSQEGPPSSYNEQFF.

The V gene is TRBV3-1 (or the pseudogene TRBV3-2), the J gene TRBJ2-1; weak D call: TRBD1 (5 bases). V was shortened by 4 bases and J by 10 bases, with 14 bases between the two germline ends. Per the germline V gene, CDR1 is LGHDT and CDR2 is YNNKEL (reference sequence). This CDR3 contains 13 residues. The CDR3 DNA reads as TGTGCCAGCAGCCCGCTGGAAACAGGAGAGCAGTTCTTC. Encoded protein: CASSPLETGEQFF.

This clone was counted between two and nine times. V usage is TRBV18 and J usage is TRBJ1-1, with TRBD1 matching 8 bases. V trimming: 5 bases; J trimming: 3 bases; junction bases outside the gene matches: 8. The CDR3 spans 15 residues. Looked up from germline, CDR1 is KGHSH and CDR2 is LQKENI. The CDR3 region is CASSGRQGLDTEAFF. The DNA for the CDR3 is TGTGCCAGCTCAGGCAGACAGGGGCTGGACACTGAAGCTTTCTTT.

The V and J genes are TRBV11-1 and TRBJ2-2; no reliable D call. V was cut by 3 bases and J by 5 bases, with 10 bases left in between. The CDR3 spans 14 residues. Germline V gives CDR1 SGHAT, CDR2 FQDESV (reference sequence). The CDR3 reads CASSLLVSTGELFF. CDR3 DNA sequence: TGTGCCAGCAGCTTGCTAGTCTCGACCGGGGAGCTGTTTTTT. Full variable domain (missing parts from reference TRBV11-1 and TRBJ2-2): EAEVAQSPRYKITEKSQAVAFWCDPISGHATLYWYRQILGQGPELLVQFQDESVVDDSQLPKDRFSAERLKGVDSTLKIQPAELGDSAMYLCASSLLVSTGELFFGEGSRLTVL.

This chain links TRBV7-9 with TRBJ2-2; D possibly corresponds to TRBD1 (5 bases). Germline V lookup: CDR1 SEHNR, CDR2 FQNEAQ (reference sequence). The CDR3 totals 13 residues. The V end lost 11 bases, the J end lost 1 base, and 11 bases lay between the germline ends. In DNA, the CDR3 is TGTGCCGGTGAACAGGAGAACACCGGGGAGCTGTTTTTT. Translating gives CAGEQENTGELFF.